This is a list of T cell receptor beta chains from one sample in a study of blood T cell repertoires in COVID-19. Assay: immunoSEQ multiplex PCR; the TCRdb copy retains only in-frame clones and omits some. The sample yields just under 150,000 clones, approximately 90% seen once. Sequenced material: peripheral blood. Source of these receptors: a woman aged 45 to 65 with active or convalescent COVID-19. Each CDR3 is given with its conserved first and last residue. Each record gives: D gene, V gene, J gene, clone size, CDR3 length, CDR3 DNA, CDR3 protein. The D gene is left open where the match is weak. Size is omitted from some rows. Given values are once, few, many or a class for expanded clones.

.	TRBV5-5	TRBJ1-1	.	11	TGTGCCAGCAGATCTGGACTGAACGTTTTCTTT	CASRSGLNVFF
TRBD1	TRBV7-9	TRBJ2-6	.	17	TGTGCCAGCAGCCGAGGGACAGGAGCCTCTGGGGCCAACGTCCTGACTTTC	CASSRGTGASGANVLTF
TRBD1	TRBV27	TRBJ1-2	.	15	TGTGCCAGCAGTTTATCCGGGACAGCCCTCTATGGCTACACCTTC	CASSLSGTALYGYTF
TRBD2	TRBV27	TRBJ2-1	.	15	TGTGCCAGCAGCCTTAGGGCTAGCGGAATTAATGAGCAGTTCTTC	CASSLRASGINEQFF
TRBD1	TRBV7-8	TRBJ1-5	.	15	TGTGCCAGCAGGGCTACAGGGGGCTCCAATCAGCCCCAGCATTTT	CASRATGGSNQPQHF
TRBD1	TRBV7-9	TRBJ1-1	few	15	TGTGCCAGCAGCTTAATACAGGGGGCGAACACTGAAGCTTTCTTT	CASSLIQGANTEAFF
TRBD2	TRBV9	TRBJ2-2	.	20	TGTGCCAGCAGCCGAGACGCCGGACTAGCGGGAGGGGGGAACACCGGGGAGCTGTTTTTT	CASSRDAGLAGGGNTGELFF
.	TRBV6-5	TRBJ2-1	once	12	TGTGCCAGCAGTTACCTCGGCAATGAGCAGTTCTTC	CASSYLGNEQFF
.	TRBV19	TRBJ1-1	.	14	TGTGCCAGTAGTATAGCCCGACAGACAACTGAAGCTTTCTTT	CASSIARQTTEAFF
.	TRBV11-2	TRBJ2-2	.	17	TGTGCCAGCAGCTTTGCCGTTAGCGGACTGAACACCGGGGAGCTGTTTTTT	CASSFAVSGLNTGELFF
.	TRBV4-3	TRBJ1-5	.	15	TGCGCCAGCAGCCAGACAGTATATAGCAATCAGCCCCAGCATTTT	CASSQTVYSNQPQHF
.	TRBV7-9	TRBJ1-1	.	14	TGTGCCAGCAGCTTAAACAGGGCGAACACTGAAGCTTTCTTT	CASSLNRANTEAFF
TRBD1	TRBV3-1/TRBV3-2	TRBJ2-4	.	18	TGTGCCAGCAGCCAATCGGACAGGGCCGTACTAGCCAAAAACATTCAGTACTTC	CASSQSDRAVLAKNIQYF
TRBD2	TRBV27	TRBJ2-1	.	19	TGTGCCAGCAGTATCGGACTAGCGGGAGGGCGAGCGGCCTACAATGAGCAGTTCTTC	CASSIGLAGGRAAYNEQFF
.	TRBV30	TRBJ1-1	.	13	TGTGCCTGGAGCCCCACAGATTACACTGAAGCTTTCTTT	CAWSPTDYTEAFF
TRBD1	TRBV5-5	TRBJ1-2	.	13	TGTGCCAGCGGCCGACAGGGTGAAGATGGCTACACCTTC	CASGRQGEDGYTF
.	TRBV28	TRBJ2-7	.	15	TGTGCCAGCAGTTTCATTCACACTAGCTCCTACGAGCAGTACTTC	CASSFIHTSSYEQYF
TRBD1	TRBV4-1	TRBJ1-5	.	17	TGCGCCAGCAGCCCGAAAGAGGGGGCCGGGACGGGGCAGCCCCAGCATTTT	CASSPKEGAGTGQPQHF
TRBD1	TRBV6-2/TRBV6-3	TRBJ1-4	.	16	TGTGCCAGCAGCCATGACTGGGACAGCCTTAATGAAAAACTGTTTTTT	CASSHDWDSLNEKLFF
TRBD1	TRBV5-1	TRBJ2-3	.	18	TGCGCCAGCAGCTTGGTGGGCCAGGGGGCCCAAAGCACAGATACGCAGTATTTT	CASSLVGQGAQSTDTQYF
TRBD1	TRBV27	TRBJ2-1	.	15	TGTGCCAGCAGTTTTCTGGGACAGAGGACAAATGAGCAGTTCTTC	CASSFLGQRTNEQFF
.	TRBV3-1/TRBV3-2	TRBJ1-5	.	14	TGTGCCAGCAGCCAAGCCCAGACAAATCAGCCCCAGCATTTT	CASSQAQTNQPQHF
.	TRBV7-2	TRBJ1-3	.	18	TGTGCCAGCAGCCCCCCCCGCGGGATGGATACCTCTGGAAACACCATATATTTT	CASSPPRGMDTSGNTIYF
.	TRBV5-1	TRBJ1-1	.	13	TGCGCCACCTCGTCTAGAGGGGGCACTGAAGCTTTCTTT	CATSSRGGTEAFF
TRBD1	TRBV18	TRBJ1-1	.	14	TGTGCCAGCTCACCGGGACAGGAGAAAGTTGAAGCTTTCTTT	CASSPGQEKVEAFF
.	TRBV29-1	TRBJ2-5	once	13	TGCAGCGTTGAAGGGAGGGGGCTGGAGACCCAGTACTTC	CSVEGRGLETQYF
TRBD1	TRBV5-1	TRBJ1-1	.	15	TGCGCCAGCAGCTTGTGGGGACAGGTGAACACTGAAGCTTTCTTT	CASSLWGQVNTEAFF
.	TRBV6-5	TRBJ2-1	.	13	TGTGCCAGCAGTTACGCAGGATACAATGAGCAGTTCTTC	CASSYAGYNEQFF
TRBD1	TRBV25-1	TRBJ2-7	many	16	TGTGCCAGCAGTGACCCATCTCGGGACAGTTCCTACGAGCAGTACTTC	CASSDPSRDSSYEQYF
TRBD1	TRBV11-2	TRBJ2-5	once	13	TGTGCCAGCAGCGGGACAGGGCGGGAGACCCAGTACTTC	CASSGTGRETQYF
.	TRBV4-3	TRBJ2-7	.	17	TGCGCCAGCAGCCAAGTCGCCGGGACTAGAGGGGGCGAGGAGCAGTACTTC	CASSQVAGTRGGEEQYF